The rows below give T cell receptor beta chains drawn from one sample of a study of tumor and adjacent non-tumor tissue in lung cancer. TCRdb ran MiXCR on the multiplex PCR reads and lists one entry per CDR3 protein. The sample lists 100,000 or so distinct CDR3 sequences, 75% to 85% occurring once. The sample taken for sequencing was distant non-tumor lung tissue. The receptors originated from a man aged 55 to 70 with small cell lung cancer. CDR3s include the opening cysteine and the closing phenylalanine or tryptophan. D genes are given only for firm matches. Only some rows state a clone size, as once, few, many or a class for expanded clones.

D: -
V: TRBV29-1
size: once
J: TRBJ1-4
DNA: TGTAGCGCTTCTGGGACTGATAACGAAAAACTGTTTTTT
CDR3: CSASGTDNEKLFF

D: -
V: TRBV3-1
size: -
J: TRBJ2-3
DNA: TGTGCCAGCAGCCAAGATCGGGCGAGGCTTGTTGTCCTAGCGCCAGATACGCAGTATTTT
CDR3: CASSQDRARLVVLAPDTQYF

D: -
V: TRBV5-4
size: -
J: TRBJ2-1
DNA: TGTGCCAGCAGTAGGGGGACTTCCCAAGGGGGTGCGTTCTTC
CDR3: CASSRGTSQGGAFF

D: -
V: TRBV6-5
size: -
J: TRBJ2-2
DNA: TGTGCCAGCAGTTACTCTTACCGGGACATAAGAAACACCGGGGAGCTATTTTTC
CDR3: CASSYSYRDIRNTGELFF

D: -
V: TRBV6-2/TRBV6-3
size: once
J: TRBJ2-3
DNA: TGTGTCTGCAGTTACTCGTTTTCGAAAGTAGATACGCAGTATTTT
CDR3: CVCSYSFSKVDTQYF

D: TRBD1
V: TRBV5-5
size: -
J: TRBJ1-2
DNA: TGTGCCAGCAGCCCCGGACAGGGATGTGGTCTGGATTATGGCTACACCTTC
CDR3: CASSPGQGCGLDYGYTF

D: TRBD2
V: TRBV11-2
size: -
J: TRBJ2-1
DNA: TGTGCTGGCAGCATAGGAGTAGCGGGAGGCTACTACTACAATGAGCAGTTCTTC
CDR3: CAGSIGVAGGYYYNEQFF

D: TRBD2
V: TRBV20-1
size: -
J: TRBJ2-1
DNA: TGCAGTGCTAGACCCCCTAGCGGGAGAGCCGAAGTTTCCTACAATGAGCAGTTATTC
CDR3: CSARPPSGRAEVSYNEQLF

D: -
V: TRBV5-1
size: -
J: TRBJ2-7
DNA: TGCGCCAACAGCTTTAGAATGGGGGCGCAGATTGGGTCCTACGAGCAGTACTTC
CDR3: CANSFRMGAQIGSYEQYF

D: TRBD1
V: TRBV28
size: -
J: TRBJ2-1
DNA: TGTGCCAGCAGACTTACGGGACAGGGGTACTACAATGAGCAGTTCTTC
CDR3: CASRLTGQGYYNEQFF

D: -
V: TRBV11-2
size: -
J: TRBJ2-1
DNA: TGTGCCAGCAGCTCGGACATTATCTCCTCCAATGAGCAGTTCTTC
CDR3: CASSSDIISSNEQFF

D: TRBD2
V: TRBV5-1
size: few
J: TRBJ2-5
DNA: TGCGCCAGCAATCCTGGCAATCTAGCGGGAGCAGAGGCCCAGTACTTC
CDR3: CASNPGNLAGAEAQYF

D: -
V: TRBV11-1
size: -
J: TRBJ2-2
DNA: TGTGCCAGCAGCCTGCGACGGGACGGGGAGATGTTTTTT
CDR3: CASSLRRDGEMFF

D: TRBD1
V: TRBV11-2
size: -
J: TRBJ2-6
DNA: TGCACCAGAAGTCGATGGACAGGGAGCTCTGGGGCCAACGTCCTGACTTTC
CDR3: CTRSRWTGSSGANVLTF

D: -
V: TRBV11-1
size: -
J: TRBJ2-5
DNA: TGTGCCAGTAGCTTACAACTCCAAGATACCCAGTACTTC
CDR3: CASSLQLQDTQYF

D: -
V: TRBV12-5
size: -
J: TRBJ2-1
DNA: TGTGGTAGTGGTTTGGTACCCGGGCCTCCATTACGACACAATGAGCGGTTCTTC
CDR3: CGSGLVPGPPLRHNERFF

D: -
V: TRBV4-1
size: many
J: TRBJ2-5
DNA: TGCGCCAGCAGCCAAGCCACAGGGAGGGAAGAGACCCAGTACTTC
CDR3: CASSQATGREETQYF

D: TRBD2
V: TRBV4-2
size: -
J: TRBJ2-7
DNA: TGTGCCAGGAACCATAGCGGGAGTAGGAACGAGCAGTACTTC
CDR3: CARNHSGSRNEQYF

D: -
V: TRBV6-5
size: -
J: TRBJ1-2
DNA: TGTGCCAGCAGTTCGGCAGGAGACAGCCATGGCTACACCTTC
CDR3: CASSSAGDSHGYTF

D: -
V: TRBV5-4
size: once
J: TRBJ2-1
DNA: TGTGCCAGCAGCCACGGGGGGTGGGGGGCCTCCTACAACGAGCATTTCTTC
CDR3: CASSHGGWGASYNEHFF

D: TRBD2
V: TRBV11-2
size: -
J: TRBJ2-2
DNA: TGTGCCAGCAGGGGGCCTAGCGGGAGTAGCACCCGGGAGCTGTTTTTT
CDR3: CASRGPSGSSTRELFF

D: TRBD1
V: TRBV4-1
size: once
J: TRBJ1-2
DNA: TGCGCCAGCAACCGCGAAGGAAAGCAGGGGGCCCACTATGGCTACACCTTC
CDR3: CASNREGKQGAHYGYTF

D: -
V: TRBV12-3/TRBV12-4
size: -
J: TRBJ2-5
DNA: TGTGCCAACAGTTCTCAATCCGGGGATACCCAATACTTC
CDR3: CANSSQSGDTQYF

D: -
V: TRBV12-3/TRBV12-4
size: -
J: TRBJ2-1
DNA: TGTGCCAGCACCCTAGGACCAGCAGGGGAGCAGTTATTC
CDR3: CASTLGPAGEQLF

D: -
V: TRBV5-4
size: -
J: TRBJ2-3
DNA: TGTGCCAGCAGCTACGGACTGGGGAGTAGAGATACGCAGTATTTT
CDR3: CASSYGLGSRDTQYF

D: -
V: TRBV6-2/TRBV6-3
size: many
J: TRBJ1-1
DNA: TGTGCCAGCAGTTATACCATACGCGGCACTGAAGCTTTCTTT
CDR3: CASSYTIRGTEAFF

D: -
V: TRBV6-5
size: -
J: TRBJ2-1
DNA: TGTGCCAGCGGACAGAAGCGGGGCGGTGAGCAGTTATTC
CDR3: CASGQKRGGEQLF

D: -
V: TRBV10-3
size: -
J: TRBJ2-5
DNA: TGTGCCATCAGAGAGGTCGGCTCCCAAGAGACTCAGTACTTC
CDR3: CAIREVGSQETQYF

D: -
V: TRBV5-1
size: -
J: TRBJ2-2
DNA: TGCGCCAGCAGCTTGGGCGCCGGAGAGAACACCAGGGAGCCGTTTTTT
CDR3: CASSLGAGENTREPFF

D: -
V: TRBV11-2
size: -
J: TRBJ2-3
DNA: -
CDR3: CASNPVAGGSTDTRYF

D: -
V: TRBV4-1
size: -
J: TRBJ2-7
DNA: TGCGTCAGCAGTCAAGATCAGCGGAACCCCTATGACGAGCAGTACTTC
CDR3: CVSSQDQRNPYDEQYF

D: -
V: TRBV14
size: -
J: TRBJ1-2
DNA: TGTGCCAGCAGCCAAGATCGTGGGGCCTCCTTAAACTATGGCTACACCTTC
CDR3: CASSQDRGASLNYGYTF

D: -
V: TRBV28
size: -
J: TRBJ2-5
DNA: TGTGCCAGCAGTAGCCCTCTGTACCAAGAGACCCAGTACTTC
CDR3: CASSSPLYQETQYF

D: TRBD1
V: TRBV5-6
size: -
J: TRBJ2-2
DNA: TGTGCCAGCAGCTGGGGGAACTCACCGAGGGGGCTATGGAATACCGGGGAGCTGGTTTTT
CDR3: CASSWGNSPRGLWNTGELVF

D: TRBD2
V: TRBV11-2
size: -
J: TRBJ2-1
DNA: TGTGCCAGCAGCATGGGACTAGCAGGAGTGTCTGATGAGCAGTTCTTC
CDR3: CASSMGLAGVSDEQFF

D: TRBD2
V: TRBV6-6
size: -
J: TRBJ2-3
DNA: TGTGCCAGCAGTTACCGTGGGACTAGCGGGATAGACGGCATAGATACGCAGTGTTTT
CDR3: CASSYRGTSGIDGIDTQCF

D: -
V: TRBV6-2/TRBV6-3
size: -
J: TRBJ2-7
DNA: TGTGCCACCAACGGTGGGAGTTCATACGAGCAGTACTTC
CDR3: CATNGGSSYEQYF

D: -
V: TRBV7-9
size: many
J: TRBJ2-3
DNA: TGTGCCAGCAGCTTAGTGGCCGGGAAGGCCACGCAGTATTTT
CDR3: CASSLVAGKATQYF

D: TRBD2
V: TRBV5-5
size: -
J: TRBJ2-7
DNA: TGTGCCAACAGCCTGGGTCTAGCGGGAGGTTGGTACGAGCAGTACTTC
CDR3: CANSLGLAGGWYEQYF

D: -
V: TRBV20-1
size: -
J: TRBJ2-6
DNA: TGCAGTGCTAGAGCGGGGGAGGTGGCCAACGTCCTGACTTTC
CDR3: CSARAGEVANVLTF

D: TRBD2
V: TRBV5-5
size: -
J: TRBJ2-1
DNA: TGTGCCAGAAGTTTGGAAGGGCTAGCGGTGTGCTCCTACAATGAGCAGTTCTTC
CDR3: CARSLEGLAVCSYNEQFF

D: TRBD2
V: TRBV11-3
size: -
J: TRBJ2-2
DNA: TGTCCCAGCAGTCATGATGACACGGGATTAGCGGGTCACACCGGGGAGCTGTTTTTT
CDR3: CPSSHDDTGLAGHTGELFF

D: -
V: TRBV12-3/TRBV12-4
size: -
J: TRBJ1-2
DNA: TGTGCCAGCAGATTAAGCGGGACATGGAAGTCCGGCTATGGCTACACCTTC
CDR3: CASRLSGTWKSGYGYTF

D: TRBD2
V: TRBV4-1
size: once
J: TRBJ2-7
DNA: TGCAGCAGCAGCCAAGAAGATAGCGGGAGATTAAAAACCTACGAGCAGTACTTC
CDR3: CSSSQEDSGRLKTYEQYF

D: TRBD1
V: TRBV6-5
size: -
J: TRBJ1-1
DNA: TGTGCCAGCAGTTTATTGACAGGGCGGACTGAAGCTCCCTTT
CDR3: CASSLLTGRTEAPF

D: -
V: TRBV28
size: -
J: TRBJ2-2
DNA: TGTGCCGGCAGTTGGATCCAGGGAAACACCGGGGAGCTGATTTTT
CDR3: CAGSWIQGNTGELIF

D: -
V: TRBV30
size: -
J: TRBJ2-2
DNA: TGTGCCTCTAGTGTGGGCACCGACACCGGGGAGCTGTTTTTT
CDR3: CASSVGTDTGELFF

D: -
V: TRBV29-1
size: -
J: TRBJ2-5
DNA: TGCAGTGTTCGGGTGGTTAGTGAGACCCAGTACTTC
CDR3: CSVRVVSETQYF

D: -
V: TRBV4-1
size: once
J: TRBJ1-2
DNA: TGCGCCAGCAGCCAAGACGGACAACTGATCTATGGCTACACCTTC
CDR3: CASSQDGQLIYGYTF

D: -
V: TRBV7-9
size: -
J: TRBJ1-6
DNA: TGTGCCAGCGGCTCCGACTCCTATAATTCACCCCTCCACTTT
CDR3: CASGSDSYNSPLHF

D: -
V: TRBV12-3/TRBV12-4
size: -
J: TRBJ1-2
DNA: TGTGCCAACACTACATCAGGGGCCGTATATGGCTACACCTTC
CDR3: CANTTSGAVYGYTF

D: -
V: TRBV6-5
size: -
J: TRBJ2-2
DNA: TGTGCCAGCAGTACCTCGGACGCGATCTCCGGGGAGCTGTTTTTT
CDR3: CASSTSDAISGELFF

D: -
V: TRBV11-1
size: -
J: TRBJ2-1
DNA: TGTACCAGCAGCTCTCAAGACAAGACCTATACTGAGCAGTTCTTC
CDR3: CTSSSQDKTYTEQFF

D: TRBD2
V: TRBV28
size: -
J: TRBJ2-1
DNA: TGTGCCATCAGTTCTCACGCGGGAGGATCCTACAATGAGCAGTTCTTC
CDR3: CAISSHAGGSYNEQFF

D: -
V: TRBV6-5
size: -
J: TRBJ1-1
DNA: TGTGCCAGTAGTTCTATGAGAGGGACTGAAGCTTTCTTT
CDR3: CASSSMRGTEAFF

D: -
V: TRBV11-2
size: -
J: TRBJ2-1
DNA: TGTGCCAGCAGCTTTGTTGATAGCGCTGAGCAGCCCTTC
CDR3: CASSFVDSAEQPF

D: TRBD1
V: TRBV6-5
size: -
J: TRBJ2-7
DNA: TGTGCCGCCGCAACCGGGACAGGGGGAGTTGAGAAGTACTTC
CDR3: CAAATGTGGVEKYF